The sequence of this TCR beta chain was determined in a study of OX40 agonist ivuxolimab in advanced cancers. Study-wide background: Patients received intravenous ivuxolimab every 2 weeks at 0.01 to 10 mg/kg.

The germline V gene encodes CDR1 SQVTM and CDR2 ANQGSEA. The CDR3 length is 16 residues. Unmatched junction bases numbered 11, after V lost 5 bases and J lost 0 bases. This clone was observed once. TCRdb's copy holds only in-frame clones and misses some; the assay was immunoSEQ multiplex PCR. The data hold tens of thousands of clones, with over 80% observed a single time. The J gene is TRBJ2-3, the V gene TRBV29-1, with TRBD2 identical over 7 bases. The specimen comprised CD4+ or CD8+ T cells sorted from blood, sampled in a trial of the OX40 agonist ivuxolimab. This TCR was recovered from an adult with an advanced solid tumor such as melanoma, head and neck, liver or kidney cancer. The CDR3 reads CSVRRKAGLSTDTQYF. The CDR3 coding sequence is TGCAGCGTTCGGCGTAAAGCGGGGCTGAGCACAGATACGCAGTATTTT.